This entry is about one TCR beta chain. This CDR3 has 14 amino acids. V lost 1 base and J lost 2, with 9 bases in between. The germline V gene has CDR1 MNHNS and CDR2 SASEGT. Authors' data handling: Estimation of nucleated cell counts relied on the amplification of reference gene primers. Method: immunoSEQ multiplex PCR; TCRdb's copy keeps in-frame clones and lacks some. From that table come the V and J calls and clone size; the DNA was used to work out D and trimming. The table has roughly 250,000 clones, roughly nine tenths seen once; the top ten hold approximately 12%. This record comes from a study of blood T cell repertoires in COVID-19.

This chain connects TRBV6-1 to TRBJ2-7; tentative D call: TRBD1 (6 bases). The sequence derives from a woman in her thirties with COVID-19, enrolled during active disease. The sample comprised peripheral blood. CDR3 nucleotide sequence: TGTGCCAGCAGTGAAGACCAGGGGCCCTACGAGCAGTACTTC. Translated, it gives CASSEDQGPYEQYF.